Sequencing of this T cell receptor (beta chain) was carried out in a study of blood T cell repertoires in COVID-19. Study-level background: Samples of COVID-19 (acute and convalescent) were obtained from the United States, Italy and Spain.

Trimming pared 6 bases from V and 7 bases from J, leaving 10 bases between. Germline V gives CDR1 LNHDA, CDR2 SQIVND (reference sequence). CDR3 length equals 12 residues. TCRdb's copy holds only in-frame clones and misses some; the assay was immunoSEQ multiplex PCR. The sample holds about 74,000 clones, roughly 84% seen once. The rearrangement links TRBV19 to TRBJ1-5; D is perhaps TRBD1 (6 bases). Sample: peripheral blood. The sequence was collected from a man aged 50 to 60 with active COVID-19. The CDR3 region has the DNA TGTGCCAGTAGACAGGGTGAGCAGCCCCAGCATTTT. Its protein is CASRQGEQPQHF.